Here is one T cell receptor beta chain with its context. No antigen is known for it. These data come from a study of brain T cells in children with intractable seizures. The protocol was immunoSEQ multiplex PCR, while the TCRdb copy is restricted to in-frame clones and leaves out a portion. The table has 88,000 or so clones, about 90% seen once. Surgery cases with the highest brain T cell transcript signatures were chosen for sequencing. Patients received at least one anti-epileptic drug before surgery. Germline V lookup: CDR1 MNHEY, CDR2 SMNVEV (reference sequence). The length of the CDR3 is 14 residues. V shed 9 bases, J shed 7 bases, and the junction held 11 bases outside the gene matches. Study-wide results and caveats: HCMV serostatus was not known, and viral specificity came from CDR3 similarity only.

This clonotype was sampled from a girl aged 2 to 9 with Rasmussen encephalitis and intractable seizures. The chain recombines TRBV27 with TRBJ2-1; 8 nucleotides line up with TRBD2. This specimen consisted of peripheral blood, obtained at surgery. CDR3 coding DNA: TGTGCCAGTGGAGATGGACTAGCTCCGAATGAGCAGTTCTTC. This gives the protein CASGDGLAPNEQFF.